This T cell receptor (beta chain) was identified in a study of T cells in Graves' hyperthyroidism and ophthalmopathy. Those with hyperthyroidism were 18 to 65 years old, newly diagnosed, and ill for under 2 months. This sample holds PBMCs from about 9.3 ml fresh peripheral blood. Trimming pared 0 bases from V and 10 bases from J, leaving 10 bases between. CDR3 length: 13 residues. Germline V gives CDR1 GTSNPN, CDR2 SVGIG (reference sequence). About this clonotype itself: The antigen is undetermined.

Study conclusions and caveats: The model predicted ophthalmopathy a median around six months before onset.

Amplified TCR beta CDR3 regions came from RNA transcripts. Researchers ran a first-round RT-PCR on the TCR CDR3 using the HTBI primer set. One entry per CDR3 protein, called by TCRdb with MiXCR from the multiplex PCR reads. This sample carries 300,000 to 400,000 distinct CDR3 sequences, about 14% of them seen once, and the ten largest clones take approximately 11%. The sequence came from a woman aged 55 to 70 with Graves' hyperthyroidism. The gene calls are TRBV30 and TRBJ1-6, with TRBD1 as a possible D gene (5 bases). Sequencing was performed on blood. The chain's CDR3 is CAWSVFTGSPLHF. The CDR3 bases are TGTGCCTGGAGTGTATTTACAGGCTCACCCCTCCACTTT.